The 13 T cell receptor beta chains listed next were all sequenced from one sample in a study of blood T cell repertoires in COVID-19. Produced via immunoSEQ multiplex PCR; TCRdb's table is partial and in-frame only. This table holds about 300,000 clones, 70% to 90% found once. Specimen: PBMCs or T cells enriched from blood (not recorded which). All receptors come from a woman aged 25 to 39 who had recovered from COVID-19.

This rearrangement joins TRBV6-2 or TRBV6-3 to TRBJ2-1, with 9 bases lining up with TRBD2. Germline V CDR1 and CDR2: MNHEY, SVGEGT. The V gene end was trimmed by 6 bases and the J gene end by 0 bases; junction bases not matched to a gene: 6. This CDR3 is built from 16 residues. The CDR3 is CASSPRGGASYNEQFF. For the CDR3, the DNA is TGTGCCAGCAGCCCCCGCGGGGGGGCCTCCTACAATGAGCAGTTCTTC.

This chain links TRBV19 with TRBJ1-5, with D hard to call. Germline CDR1 LNHDA, CDR2 SQIVND (reference sequence). Trimming left V 6 bases short and J 1 base short, with 16 bases between. The length of the CDR3 is 16 residues. CDR3 in amino acids: CASSPSGVGSNQPQHF. In DNA, the CDR3 is TGTGCCAGTAGCCCCAGCGGGGTAGGGAGCAATCAGCCCCAGCATTTT.

The chain uses TRBV29-1 and TRBJ1-1, with 7 bases matching TRBD1. Germline values: CDR1 SQVTM, CDR2 ANQGSEA. There are 12 residues in the CDR3. The CDR3: CSYTGARAEAFF. The DNA of the CDR3 is TGCAGTTACACAGGGGCCCGGGCTGAAGCTTTCTTT.

V is TRBV30 and J is TRBJ1-4; 9 bases are a match to TRBD1. CDR1 GTSNPN and CDR2 SVGIG come from the germline V gene (reference sequence). This CDR3 has 13 amino acids. J gave up 7 bases and V 7 bases, and 7 bases lay outside the gene matches. The CDR3 is CASLGQGIEKLFF. The CDR3, as DNA: TGTGCCTCACTCGGACAGGGGATTGAAAAACTGTTTTTT.

The V gene is TRBV6-4, the J gene TRBJ2-1, with 8 positions matching TRBD2. J lost 5 bases, V lost 2 bases, and 2 bases had no gene match. The CDR3 is 14 amino acids. Germline V gene lookup returns CDR1 MRHNA and CDR2 SNTAGT. CDR3 loop: CASSDRGGNNEQFF. The CDR3 DNA reads as TGTGCCAGCAGTGACCGGGGGGGGAACAATGAGCAGTTCTTC.

V is TRBV3-1 (or the pseudogene TRBV3-2) and J is TRBJ1-6; D unclear. Germline V gene lookup returns CDR1 LGHDT and CDR2 YNNKEL (reference sequence). CDR3 length equals 15 residues. V lost 1 base and J lost 8, with 12 bases in between. For the CDR3, the DNA is TGTGCCAGCAGCCAAGTAAACCGAGGCCATTCACCCCTCCACTTT. As protein: CASSQVNRGHSPLHF.

This clone was detected ten times or more. The DNA of the CDR3 is TGCGCCAGCAGCCTCGCGGGTGAAAAACTGTTTTTT. It is translated as CASSLAGEKLFF. This chain links TRBV4-1 with TRBJ1-4; D gene unclear. The CDR3 has 12 residues. V lost 4 bases and J lost 7, with 7 bases in between. CDR1 and CDR2 from the germline V gene are MGHRA and YSYEKL.

The chain recombines TRBV6-2 or TRBV6-3 with TRBJ2-1; possible D gene TRBD2, 5 bases. CDR3 size: 12 residues. V was cut by 5 bases and J by 7 bases, with 9 bases left in between. CDR1 and CDR2 (germline): MNHEY, SVGEGT. This CDR3 is CASSPGGNEQFF. CDR3 coding DNA: TGTGCCAGCAGTCCCGGAGGTAATGAGCAGTTCTTC.

V is TRBV5-1 and J is TRBJ1-1; the D gene is possibly TRBD1 (6 bases). Per the germline V gene, CDR1 is SGHRS and CDR2 is YFSETQ. The CDR3 runs to 17 residues. V lost 4 bases, J lost 0 bases, and 19 bases lay in between. The CDR3 region is CASSSVTGSGVNTEAFF. DNA for the CDR3: TGCGCCAGCAGCAGCGTTACAGGGAGCGGAGTGAACACTGAAGCTTTCTTT.

The chain has TRBV6-5 and TRBJ1-1; 8 positions agree with TRBD1. V dropped 11 bases and J dropped 6; count of bases not matched to a gene: 11. This CDR3 is 13 amino acids long. The germline V gene encodes CDR1 MNHEY and CDR2 SVGAGI. CDR3 sequence reads: CAATGAQRPEAFF. The CDR3 DNA reads TGTGCCGCGACAGGGGCGCAGCGGCCTGAAGCTTTCTTT.

The chain couples TRBV5-1 to TRBJ2-1; TRBD2 aligns across 10 bases. Germline V gene sequence: CDR1 SGHRS, CDR2 YFSETQ. J gave up 3 bases and V 5 bases, and 5 bases lay outside the gene matches. CDR3 length: 15 residues. This CDR3 reads CASSLAGGRYNEQFF. CDR3 bases: TGCGCCAGCAGTTTAGCGGGGGGACGCTACAATGAGCAGTTCTTC.

The CDR3 region is CASSETGNLSNQPQHF. As DNA, the CDR3 is TGTGCCAGCAGTGAGACAGGGAATCTTAGCAATCAGCCCCAGCATTTT. The rearrangement uses TRBV6-1 and TRBJ1-5; 7 bases fit TRBD1. CDR1 and CDR2 (germline): MNHNS, SASEGT. The CDR3 length is 16 residues. V shed 3 bases and J 0 bases; nucleotides not matched to a gene: 5.

The chain links TRBV19 to TRBJ2-1; D is unclear. The CDR3 loop spans 13 amino acids. Between the trimmed V and J ends, which lost 6 bases and 4 bases, there was a span of 10 bases. CDR1 LNHDA and CDR2 SQIVND come from the germline V gene (reference sequence). The CDR3 bases are TGTGCCAGTAGGCCTAGAGGATACAATGAGCAGTTCTTC. This sequence encodes CASRPRGYNEQFF.